These 27 T cell receptor beta chains were sequenced from one sample in a study of lymphopenia after photon versus proton radiotherapy. TCRdb's copy holds only in-frame clones and misses some; the assay was immunoSEQ multiplex PCR. The sample shows approximately 71,000 clones, just over 90% of them seen only once. Sequenced here: peripheral blood, sampled from a patient treated with photon-based radiotherapy. Receptors were obtained from a woman in her 70s with pancreatic cancer.

The count of this clone is one. The chain couples TRBV6-1 to TRBJ2-5; TRBD2 is a possible D gene (5 bases). The V end was cut by 6 bases, the J end by 3 bases, with 14 bases between. Per germline, CDR1 MNHNS and CDR2 SASEGT. The length of the CDR3 is 14 residues. CDR3 bases: TGTGCCAGCAGGGGCAGGCTGAGGGAAGAGACCCAGTACTTC. Its protein product is CASRGRLREETQYF.

The chain uses TRBV29-1 and TRBJ2-1; 7 bases fit TRBD2. The junction had 7 bases not matched to a gene; V was cut back by 4 bases and J by 7 bases. CDR1 is SQVTM and CDR2 is ANQGSEA in the germline V gene. The CDR3 is 13 residues long. The CDR3 protein is CSVGTSRENEQFF. In DNA, the CDR3 is TGCAGCGTTGGGACTAGTAGGGAGAATGAGCAGTTCTTC.

Notes on this clone: Other DNA sequences of this sample code for an identical CDR3. The rearrangement joins TRBV4-3 to TRBJ2-7; D remains ambiguous. Germline CDR1 LGHNA, CDR2 YSLEER. The length of the CDR3 is 13 residues. Trimming removed 0 bases from V and 2 bases from J, with 5 bases in between. DNA of the CDR3: TGCGCCAGCAGCCAAGATAGGGCCTACGAGCAGTACTTC. This translates into CASSQDRAYEQYF.

This chain uses TRBV10-3 with TRBJ1-1; 7 bases are a match to TRBD1. The CDR3 is 13 amino acids. Germline values: CDR1 ENHRY, CDR2 SYGVKD. V dropped 4 bases and J dropped 3; count of bases not matched to a gene: 2. CDR3 sequence (DNA): TGTGCCATCAGTGGCACAGGGGACACTGAAGCTTTCTTT. Protein product: CAISGTGDTEAFF.

This clone appeared once. This sequence joins TRBV27 and TRBJ2-2; D unresolved. Trimming stripped 1 base from V and 4 bases from J, with 4 bases between. This CDR3 is built from 13 residues. Germline values: CDR1 MNHEY, CDR2 SMNVEV (reference sequence). The CDR3 is CASSLWSTGELFF. For the CDR3, the DNA is TGTGCCAGCAGTTTATGGAGCACCGGGGAGCTGTTTTTT.

Details on this clone: The junction does not match germline at one end; this may be a read error. The chain couples TRBV6-6 to TRBJ2-1; 7 nucleotides agree with TRBD2. This CDR3 contains 15 residues. CDR1 and CDR2 from the germline V gene are MNHNY and SVGAGI (reference sequence). CDR3 in DNA: TGTGCCAGCAGTAGAGGACTAGTGAATACAAATGGGCAGTTCTTC. Residues: CASSRGLVNTNGQFF.

This chain links TRBV5-4 with TRBJ2-5; D perhaps matches TRBD2 (5 bases). There are 14 residues in the CDR3. V shed 4 bases and J shed 2 bases, with 12 bases lying between them. Per the germline V gene, CDR1 is SGHNT and CDR2 is YYREEE (reference sequence). CDR3 amino acids: CASSSVGNQETQYF. The DNA for the CDR3 is TGTGCCAGCAGCAGCGTCGGGAATCAAGAGACCCAGTACTTC. Full variable domain (missing parts from reference TRBV5-4 and TRBJ2-5): ETGVTQSPTHLIKTRGQQVTLRCSSQSGHNTVSWYQQALGQGPQFIFQYYREEENGRGNFPPRFSGLQFPNYSSELNVNALELDDSALYLCASSSVGNQETQYFGPGTRLLVL.

The rearrangement joins TRBV12-1 to TRBJ2-5; the listed D gene, TRBD2, was not tested against the DNA. TRBV12-1 is annotated as a pseudogene. The CDR3 sequence is 15 residues long. The CDR3 loop is CASSTRLAGEETQYF. The CDR3 bases are TGTGCCAGCAGCACCCGACTAGCGGGAGAAGAGACCCAGTACTTC.

The chain is built from TRBV25-1 and TRBJ2-2; 7 bases fit TRBD2. The V segment lost 3 bases and the J segment 5 bases; nucleotides outside the gene matches: 0. This CDR3 contains 13 residues. CDR1 and CDR2 from the germline V gene are MGHDK and SYGVNS. CDR3 nucleotides: TGTGCCAGCAGTGAGGGAGGGACCGGGGAGCTGTTTTTT. Translating it yields CASSEGGTGELFF.

This chain joins TRBV19 and TRBJ2-1; TRBD2 aligns across 12 bases. Losses at the gene ends were 8 bases for V and 10 bases for J; bases not matched to a gene: 12. The germline V gene has CDR1 LNHDA and CDR2 SQIVND (reference sequence). This CDR3 spans 15 amino acids. CDR3 protein: CASGGLAGGPKEQFF. The CDR3 DNA is TGTGCCAGTGGGGGGCTAGCGGGAGGGCCGAAAGAGCAGTTCTTC.

The V gene is TRBV7-9, the J gene TRBJ2-5; D possibly corresponds to TRBD2 (5 bases). Germline V gives CDR1 SEHNR, CDR2 FQNEAQ (reference sequence). This CDR3 has 16 amino acids. Deletions cut 1 base from V and 4 bases from J, with 16 bases between. The CDR3 loop reads CASSLVMRVGGETQYF. For the CDR3, the DNA is TGTGCCAGCAGCTTAGTGATGCGGGTAGGAGGAGAGACCCAGTACTTC. Supplemented by reference TRBV7-9 and TRBJ2-5, the full variable domain reads DTGVSQNPRHKITKRGQNVTFRCDPISEHNRLYWYRQTLGQGPEFLTYFQNEAQLEKSRLLSDRFSAERPKGSFSTLEIQRTEQGDSAMYLCASSLVMRVGGETQYFGPGTRLLVL.

This clone was recorded a few times. The V gene is TRBV7-9, the J gene TRBJ2-7; D remains unclear. Germline V gene lookup returns CDR1 SEHNR and CDR2 FQNEAQ (reference sequence). Trimming took off 5 bases at V and 2 bases at J, with 7 bases between the two ends. This CDR3 comprises 12 residues. CDR3 in amino acids: CASSPSPYEQYF. The CDR3, as DNA: TGTGCCAGCAGCCCATCTCCCTACGAGCAGTACTTC. The whole variable domain, remainder taken from reference TRBV7-9 and TRBJ2-7, is DTGVSQNPRHKITKRGQNVTFRCDPISEHNRLYWYRQTLGQGPEFLTYFQNEAQLEKSRLLSDRFSAERPKGSFSTLEIQRTEQGDSAMYLCASSPSPYEQYFGPGTRLTVT.

The chain combines TRBV2 with TRBJ2-7; D gene uncertain. From germline, CDR1 is SNHLY and CDR2 FYNNEI. This CDR3 is 14 amino acids long. V lost 2 bases and J lost 6, with 14 bases in between. CDR3 bases: TGTGCCAGCAGTGAAATGGAAGTCCGTCGCGAGCAGTACTTC. It encodes CASSEMEVRREQYF.

Judged by abundance, this clone is medium-sized. The V and J genes are TRBV28 and TRBJ1-3; D is uncertain. The CDR3 sequence is 13 residues long. Germline CDR1 reads MDHEN; CDR2 reads SYDVKM. V was shortened by 6 bases and J by 10 bases, with 16 bases between the two germline ends. Here the CDR3 DNA reads TGTGCCAGCAGGCACCTTTCGGACTGGACCATATATTTT. Its translation is CASRHLSDWTIYF. Full variable domain (remainder filled in from reference TRBV28 and TRBJ1-3): DVKVTQSSRYLVKRTGEKVFLECVQDMDHENMFWYRQDPGLGLRLIYFSYDVKMKEKGDIPEGYSVSREKKERFSLILESASTNQTSMYLCASRHLSDWTIYFGEGSWLTVV.

The chain has TRBV9 and TRBJ2-7, with D perhaps matching TRBD2 (5 bases). The CDR3 spans 15 residues. V was cut by 0 bases and J by 6 bases, with 16 bases left in between. The germline gives CDR1 SGDLS, CDR2 YYNGEE. This CDR3 is CASSVASLPSGEQYF. In nucleotides, the CDR3 is TGTGCCAGCAGCGTAGCTAGCCTCCCGTCGGGCGAGCAGTACTTC.

J is TRBJ1-1 and V is TRBV28; 11 nucleotides match TRBD1. The CDR3 totals 17 residues. Germline V lookup: CDR1 MDHEN, CDR2 SYDVKM. The J segment lost 4 bases and the V segment lost 6 bases, leaving 13 bases of the junction unmatched. In DNA form, the CDR3 reads TGTGCCAGCAGCCGCGGGACAGGGGGTTCCCTTCGCACTGAAGCTTTCTTT. Translation gives CASSRGTGGSLRTEAFF.

This clone showed up just once. This sequence joins TRBV27 and TRBJ2-2; D is unclear. Germline CDR1 reads MNHEY; CDR2 reads SMNVEV (reference sequence). This CDR3 is built from 12 residues. The V gene lost 6 bases and the J gene lost 6 bases, with 8 bases spanning the gap. CDR3 amino acids: CASRDVAGELFF. DNA for the CDR3: TGTGCCAGCAGAGATGTAGCCGGGGAGCTGTTTTTT.

The chain employs TRBV28 and TRBJ1-4, with TRBD1 identical over 9 bases. CDR1 and CDR2 (germline): MDHEN, SYDVKM. The CDR3 spans 15 residues. Trimming at V came to 6 bases and at J to 7 bases, leaving 9 bases not matched to a gene. In DNA, the CDR3 is TGTGCCAGCAGCAAATACAGGGGGCAGGTTGAAAAACTGTTTTTT. Its translation: CASSKYRGQVEKLFF. Full variable domain (rest looked up from reference TRBV28 and TRBJ1-4): DVKVTQSSRYLVKRTGEKVFLECVQDMDHENMFWYRQDPGLGLRLIYFSYDVKMKEKGDIPEGYSVSREKKERFSLILESASTNQTSMYLCASSKYRGQVEKLFFGSGTQLSVL.

This clone was seen just once. The chain combines TRBV6-1 with TRBJ2-2; 12 bases are a match to TRBD1. V was clipped by 4 bases and J by 5 bases; unmatched bases: 2. Germline values: CDR1 MNHNS, CDR2 SASEGT. This CDR3 has 15 amino acids. CDR3 sequence reads: CASSGGQGATGELFF. In nucleotides, the CDR3 is TGTGCCAGCAGTGGGGGACAGGGGGCGACCGGGGAGCTGTTTTTT.

The chain joins TRBV5-6 to TRBJ2-7; 10 nucleotides agree with TRBD2. The CDR3 extends over 15 amino acids. Losses at the gene ends were 1 base for V and 1 base for J; bases not matched to a gene: 2. From germline, CDR1 is SGHDT and CDR2 YYEEEE. The CDR3 here is CASSLTSGISYEQYF. Written as DNA, the CDR3 is TGTGCCAGCAGCTTGACTAGCGGGATATCCTACGAGCAGTACTTC.

The V call is TRBV4-3, the J call TRBJ1-4; D is perhaps TRBD1 (5 bases). CDR1 is LGHNA and CDR2 is YSLEER in the germline V gene. The V gene lost 3 bases and the J gene lost 0 bases, with 8 bases spanning the gap. The CDR3 has 15 amino acids. The CDR3 region is CASSQGLATNEKLFF. DNA of the CDR3: TGCGCCAGCAGCCAGGGACTTGCAACTAATGAAAAACTGTTTTTT.

This clone was observed a few times. V is TRBV7-2 and J is TRBJ2-7; 8 nucleotides agree with TRBD2. CDR1 and CDR2 (germline): SGHTA, FQGNSA. This CDR3 region has 17 residues. V was clipped by 5 bases and J by 3 bases; unmatched bases: 15. The CDR3 DNA reads TGTGCCAGCAGCACAAGCCCGGGGGGCGGGGGGATCTACGAGCAGTACTTC. This gives the protein CASSTSPGGGGIYEQYF. Drawing the rest from reference TRBV7-2 and TRBJ2-7, the complete variable domain is GAGVSQSPSNKVTEKGKDVELRCDPISGHTALYWYRQSLGQGLEFLIYFQGNSAPDKSGLPSDRFSAERTGGSVSTLTIQRTQQEDSAVYLCASSTSPGGGGIYEQYFGPGTRLTVT.

The chain joins TRBV7-9 to TRBJ2-1; 8 bases line up with TRBD2. This CDR3 spans 14 amino acids. In germline, CDR1 is SEHNR, CDR2 FQNEAQ (reference sequence). V gave up 3 bases and J gave up 7 bases; unmatched junction bases: 5. DNA of the CDR3: TGTGCCAGCAGCTTGAGCGGGAGAATAAATGAGCAGTTCTTC. It translates to CASSLSGRINEQFF.

The CDR3 loop reads CASSLAAAGTGYEQYF. CDR3 in DNA: TGCGCCAGCAGCTTGGCCGCAGCGGGGACCGGGTACGAGCAGTACTTC. V is TRBV5-1 and J is TRBJ2-7, with TRBD2 matching 7 bases. V shed 0 bases and J 4 bases; nucleotides not matched to a gene: 10. Germline V gene data show CDR1 as SGHRS and CDR2 as YFSETQ. CDR3 length: 16 amino acids.

This rearrangement joins TRBV7-2 to TRBJ2-5; the match to TRBD1 covers 10 bases. The germline V gene has CDR1 SGHTA and CDR2 FQGNSA. Trimming took 5 bases from V and 5 from J; bases not matched to a gene: 11. The CDR3 consists of 16 residues. The CDR3 coding sequence is TGTGCCAGCAGCCAGGGGGGACAGGGGATCCGGGAGACCCAGTACTTC. Its protein is CASSQGGQGIRETQYF.

The chain carries TRBV11-2 and TRBJ2-2; D is uncertain. Between the trimmed V and J ends, which lost 3 bases and 6 bases, there was a span of 8 bases. The CDR3 extends over 13 amino acids. The germline V gene encodes CDR1 SGHAT and CDR2 FQNNGV. CDR3 protein: CASSFISPGELFF. The CDR3 DNA follows: TGTGCCAGCAGCTTCATCTCCCCCGGGGAGCTGTTTTTT. Looking up the rest from reference TRBV11-2 and TRBJ2-2 gives the full variable domain: EAGVAQSPRYKIIEKRQSVAFWCNPISGHATLYWYQQILGQGPKLLIQFQNNGVVDDSQLPKDRFSAERLKGVDSTLKIQPAKLEDSAVYLCASSFISPGELFFGEGSRLTVL.

The count of this clone is one. This rearrangement joins TRBV6-5 to TRBJ1-1; 11 bases match TRBD1. The CDR3 totals 15 residues. J lost 6 bases, V lost 6 bases, and 9 bases had no gene match. Per the germline V gene, CDR1 is MNHEY and CDR2 is SVGAGI. CDR3 amino acids: CASSNSAGQGAEAFF. The CDR3 nucleotides read TGTGCCAGCAGCAACTCCGCGGGACAGGGGGCTGAAGCTTTCTTT.